A selection of T cell receptor beta chains follows, all from one sample in a study of blood T cell repertoires in COVID-19. Some clones are missing from TCRdb's copy, which holds only in-frame ones; the method was immunoSEQ multiplex PCR. The data contain some 260,000 clones, approximately 91% of them singletons. Sequencing used peripheral blood. These receptors all stem from a human donor in a cohort sampled during active COVID-19. Both conserved end residues are part of each CDR3. The D gene is left open where the match is weak. The listing skips clone size in some rows; elsewhere it reads once, few, many or a size class.

d_call: TRBD1; v_call: TRBV27; clone_size: -; j_call: TRBJ2-7; cdr3_nt: TGTGCCAGCAGTACCCCGACAGGGATGGGGTCAGAGCAGTACTTC; cdr3_aa: CASSTPTGMGSEQYF
d_call: -; v_call: TRBV14; clone_size: -; j_call: TRBJ1-6; cdr3_nt: TGTGCCAGCAGCCAAGAGGGTCGGCGGAGCTCCTATAATTCACCCCTCCACTTT; cdr3_aa: CASSQEGRRSSYNSPLHF
d_call: -; v_call: TRBV3-1/TRBV3-2; clone_size: -; j_call: TRBJ1-3; cdr3_nt: TGTGCCAGCAGCCTCGCCGGGGGATCGGGAAACACCATATATTTT; cdr3_aa: CASSLAGGSGNTIYF
d_call: -; v_call: TRBV3-1/TRBV3-2; clone_size: -; j_call: TRBJ1-1; cdr3_nt: TGTGCCAGCAGCCACGAGCGACAGGAAGCTTTCTTT; cdr3_aa: CASSHERQEAFF
d_call: -; v_call: TRBV12-1; clone_size: -; j_call: TRBJ2-5; cdr3_nt: TGTGCCAGCAGCTTTGTCGGACTAGCGGAACGACAAGAGACCCAGTACTTC; cdr3_aa: CASSFVGLAERQETQYF
d_call: TRBD2; v_call: TRBV4-3; clone_size: -; j_call: TRBJ2-1; cdr3_nt: TGCGCCAGCAGCGGACTAGCGGTCTCCTACAATGAGCAGTTCTTC; cdr3_aa: CASSGLAVSYNEQFF
d_call: -; v_call: TRBV7-2; clone_size: -; j_call: TRBJ2-1; cdr3_nt: TGTGCCAGCAGCTTGGCTAATGAGCAGTTCTTC; cdr3_aa: CASSLANEQFF
d_call: TRBD1; v_call: TRBV7-9; clone_size: -; j_call: TRBJ2-7; cdr3_nt: TGTGCCAGCAGCTTAATGACAGGGCAAGAGCAGTACTTC; cdr3_aa: CASSLMTGQEQYF
d_call: -; v_call: TRBV30; clone_size: -; j_call: TRBJ1-2; cdr3_nt: TGTGCCTGGAGTGTACTCCAGGGTAGTGACGGCTACACCTTC; cdr3_aa: CAWSVLQGSDGYTF
d_call: -; v_call: TRBV19; clone_size: once; j_call: TRBJ1-1; cdr3_nt: TGTGCCAGTAGTAGATCAGAATCTTTCTTT; cdr3_aa: CASSRSESFF
d_call: -; v_call: TRBV19; clone_size: -; j_call: TRBJ1-4; cdr3_nt: TGTGCCAGTAGTATAGACGGGGGGAATGAAAAACTGTTTTTT; cdr3_aa: CASSIDGGNEKLFF
d_call: -; v_call: TRBV6-6; clone_size: -; j_call: TRBJ1-6; cdr3_nt: TGTGCCAGCAGTCCATCTTGGGAGGCTAGCTCCTATAATTCACCCCTCCACTTT; cdr3_aa: CASSPSWEASSYNSPLHF
d_call: -; v_call: TRBV28; clone_size: -; j_call: TRBJ2-7; cdr3_nt: TGTGCCAGCAGTTTCGCCCCTAGCTACGAGCAGTACTTC; cdr3_aa: CASSFAPSYEQYF
d_call: TRBD2; v_call: TRBV7-2; clone_size: -; j_call: TRBJ2-1; cdr3_nt: TGTGCCAGCAGCTTAGCGCCGGCTAGCGGGGGCCTCTTGAATGAGCAGTTCTTC; cdr3_aa: CASSLAPASGGLLNEQFF
d_call: -; v_call: TRBV19; clone_size: -; j_call: TRBJ2-1; cdr3_nt: TGTGCCAGTAGTCGAGGGGGGGGCGGCAATGAGCAGTTCTTC; cdr3_aa: CASSRGGGGNEQFF
d_call: -; v_call: TRBV20-1; clone_size: -; j_call: TRBJ2-7; cdr3_nt: TGCAGTGCTGAACCGGACAGCGAGCAGTACTTC; cdr3_aa: CSAEPDSEQYF
d_call: TRBD1; v_call: TRBV9; clone_size: -; j_call: TRBJ1-1; cdr3_nt: TGTGCCAGCAGCGTAGCGTGGACAGGGGGAGTCACTGAAGCTTTCTTT; cdr3_aa: CASSVAWTGGVTEAFF
d_call: TRBD1; v_call: TRBV30; clone_size: -; j_call: TRBJ1-6; cdr3_nt: TGTGCCTGGACAGGGGGCGATCCCTATTATAATTCACCCCTCCACTTT; cdr3_aa: CAWTGGDPYYNSPLHF
d_call: -; v_call: TRBV25-1; clone_size: -; j_call: TRBJ2-5; cdr3_nt: TGTGCCAGCACGGCGTACGGGTTAGAGACCCAGTACTTC; cdr3_aa: CASTAYGLETQYF
d_call: -; v_call: TRBV19; clone_size: -; j_call: TRBJ1-6; cdr3_nt: TGTGCCAGTAGTTTGCAGGGGCAGAATAATTCACCCCTCCACTTT; cdr3_aa: CASSLQGQNNSPLHF
d_call: -; v_call: TRBV7-2; clone_size: -; j_call: TRBJ2-7; cdr3_nt: TGTGCCAGCAGCTTAGGGCCCTCTGCCGCATACGAGCAGTACTTC; cdr3_aa: CASSLGPSAAYEQYF
d_call: -; v_call: TRBV7-2; clone_size: -; j_call: TRBJ1-1; cdr3_nt: TGTGCCAGCAGCCCGGCGGGGGGGTTGAGGACTGAAGCTTTCTTT; cdr3_aa: CASSPAGGLRTEAFF
d_call: TRBD1; v_call: TRBV3-1/TRBV3-2; clone_size: -; j_call: TRBJ1-4; cdr3_nt: TGTGCCAGCAGCCAAGACCCGATGGACAGGGTGAATGAAAAACTGTTTTTT; cdr3_aa: CASSQDPMDRVNEKLFF
d_call: -; v_call: TRBV11-3; clone_size: -; j_call: TRBJ1-1; cdr3_nt: TGTGCCAGCGGCCCGTCATCGGGGGTCCACACTGAAGCTTTCTTT; cdr3_aa: CASGPSSGVHTEAFF